This TCR beta chain derives from a study of cytomegalovirus exposure and HLA in healthy donors. The PCR made use of 60 Vbeta and 13 Jbeta primers. The method was immunoSEQ multiplex PCR; TCRdb's version includes in-frame clones alone and lacks a portion of them. The table lists over 100,000 clones, over 65% of them singletons, with approximately 2.5% in the top ten. The germline V and J ends were trimmed by 1 base and 4 bases, with 16 bases remaining between them. This CDR3 region has 16 residues. Germline lookup yields CDR1 SEHNR and CDR2 FQNEAQ (reference sequence). J is TRBJ1-2 and V is TRBV7-9, with a tentative D call TRBD1 (5 bases). Sequencing was performed on PBMCs. This sequence was found in a female donor in good health and CMV-seronegative. The CDR3 nucleotides are TGTGCCAGCAGCTTAGGGGGGGATCGACGGGTCTATGGCTACACCTTC. Translating it yields CASSLGGDRRVYGYTF.